This T cell receptor beta chain derives from a study of cytomegalovirus exposure and HLA in healthy donors. General study findings and limits: In vitro experiments confirmed that a few CMV-associated chains were specific for CMV antigens. Presence/absence analyses assumed roughly uniform sequencing depth across donors, which may not hold.

The germline gives CDR1 GTSNPN, CDR2 SVGIG (reference sequence). CDR3 length equals 12 residues. Trimming pared 0 bases from V and 6 bases from J, leaving 6 bases between. In regard to this clone: As yet, its antigen is unknown.

The PCR used 60 Vbeta and 13 Jbeta primers. Libraries were prepared by immunoSEQ multiplex PCR; TCRdb keeps only in-frame clonotypes and omits some of them. The table includes some 64,000 clones, around 89% detected once. This TCR was recovered from a man under 40 in good health and CMV-seropositive. Sequencing used PBMCs. The V call is TRBV30, the J call TRBJ1-5; no clear D. CDR3 in amino acids: CAWSVGLQPQHF. The CDR3 bases are TGTGCCTGGAGTGTTGGACTTCAGCCCCAGCATTTT.